Sequencing of this TCR beta chain was carried out in a study of blood T cell repertoires in COVID-19. At the level of the study: Sample material is recorded as cDNA or gDNA derived from T cells, B-cell-depleted T cells, or PBMCs.

As handled by the study authors: Scientists estimated how many nucleated cells there were by amplifying reference gene primers. Some clones are missing from TCRdb's copy, which holds only in-frame ones; the method was immunoSEQ multiplex PCR. V, J and clone size derive from that table, while D and trimming were established from the DNA sequence. The data hold about 190,000 clones, with about 83% observed a single time. This CDR3 spans 16 amino acids. The germline V gene encodes CDR1 SGHTA and CDR2 FQGNSA. Germline trimming cut 5 bases from V and 5 bases from J; bases unmatched to any gene: 13. The material sequenced was PBMCs or T cells enriched from blood (not recorded which). This sequence was found in a man aged 35 to 55 with acute COVID-19. The chain uses TRBV7-2 and TRBJ2-5, with TRBD2 identical over 8 bases. In DNA form, the CDR3 reads TGTGCCAGCAGCGAGCGGGGGACTAGGGGGGTGGAGACCCAGTACTTC. Its protein product is CASSERGTRGVETQYF.